Shown below are 32 T cell receptor beta chains from a single sample sequenced in a study of blood T cell repertoires in COVID-19. TCRdb's copy holds only in-frame clones and misses some; the assay was immunoSEQ multiplex PCR. The sample records about 87,000 clones, approximately 80% being singletons. Sequencing was carried out using peripheral blood. Every receptor here comes from a woman in her 70s with acute or convalescent COVID-19.

V is TRBV5-1 and J is TRBJ2-3, with TRBD1 matching over 7 bases. V lost 1 base to trimming and J lost 3 bases; unmatched junction nucleotides: 2. Germline V CDR1 and CDR2: SGHRS, YFSETQ. CDR3 length: 14 amino acids. The chain's CDR3 is CASSLQGETDTQYF. DNA of the CDR3: TGCGCCAGCAGCTTGCAGGGGGAGACAGATACGCAGTATTTT.

V is TRBV18 and J is TRBJ1-2; possible D gene TRBD1, 6 bases. V was shortened by 5 bases and J by 6 bases, with 22 bases between the two germline ends. Germline CDR1 reads KGHSH; CDR2 reads LQKENI. This CDR3 is 16 amino acids long. In DNA form, the CDR3 reads TGTGCCAGCTCAGACGAAACGGACAGAGGGCACGATGGCTACACCTTC. Translating it yields CASSDETDRGHDGYTF.

The chain uses TRBV15 and TRBJ2-1, with TRBD1 as a possible D gene (6 bases). Germline V gives CDR1 LNHNV, CDR2 YYDKDF (reference sequence). The CDR3 totals 13 residues. The V end lost 5 bases, the J end lost 7 bases, and 12 bases lay between the germline ends. CDR3 residues: CATSHTRGNEQFF. The CDR3 bases are TGTGCCACCAGCCATACTAGGGGGAATGAGCAGTTCTTC.

The sample holds a few counts of this clone. V is TRBV2 and J is TRBJ1-1; D remains ambiguous. V dropped 5 bases and J dropped 3 bases, with 16 bases sitting between them. The CDR3 length is 15 residues. The germline V gene has CDR1 SNHLY and CDR2 FYNNEI. This CDR3 reads CASSIGSGGDTEAFF. CDR3 sequence (DNA): TGTGCCAGCAGTATCGGGAGCGGCGGGGACACTGAAGCTTTCTTT.

The table lists this clone with a count of one. The chain is built from TRBV2 and TRBJ2-5; D is perhaps TRBD2 (7 bases). Germline V CDR1 and CDR2: SNHLY, FYNNEI. V lost 7 bases, J lost 5 bases, and 23 bases lay in between. The CDR3 spans 16 residues. The CDR3 region has the DNA TGTGCCAGCACTCGGGGGGCACCGCCTGGGTTGGAGACCCAGTACTTC. Translated: CASTRGAPPGLETQYF.

The chain carries TRBV30 and TRBJ2-7; TRBD2 might be the D (5 bases). The germline V and J ends were trimmed by 2 bases and 5 bases, with 13 bases remaining between them. From germline, CDR1 is GTSNPN and CDR2 SVGIG (reference sequence). The CDR3 is 13 residues long. The CDR3 region has the DNA TGTGCCTGGAGTCCCTCCCCGGGGAACGAGCAGTACTTC. It codes for CAWSPSPGNEQYF.

The V and J genes are TRBV5-4 and TRBJ1-1; 7 bases map to TRBD1. The CDR3 runs 14 residues. Germline CDR1 and CDR2: SGHNT and YYREEE (reference sequence). J lost 0 bases, V lost 7 bases, and 6 bases had no gene match. CDR3 bases: TGTGCCAGCGGATTAGACAGGGTGAACACTGAAGCTTTCTTT. The encoded protein is CASGLDRVNTEAFF.

The chain has TRBV2 and TRBJ1-5; tentatively, D is TRBD1 (6 bases). This CDR3 contains 14 residues. Trimming took off 5 bases at V and 0 bases at J, with 8 bases between the two ends. Per the germline V gene, CDR1 is SNHLY and CDR2 is FYNNEI. The CDR3 reads CASSTGNSNQPQHF. The CDR3 DNA reads as TGTGCCAGCAGTACAGGGAATAGCAATCAGCCCCAGCATTTT.

This clone was observed a few times. CDR3 nucleotide sequence: TGTGCCAGCAGTCCCGGGACAGGGGAGCAGAACACCATATATTTT. This sequence encodes CASSPGTGEQNTIYF. The gene calls are TRBV28 and TRBJ1-3; TRBD1 matches at 10 bases. CDR1 and CDR2 from the germline V gene are MDHEN and SYDVKM. CDR3 size: 15 residues. J gave up 7 bases and V 5 bases, and 8 bases lay outside the gene matches.

V is TRBV5-1 and J is TRBJ2-7; TRBD1 aligns across 10 bases. J gave up 5 bases and V 0 bases, and 5 bases lay outside the gene matches. In germline, CDR1 is SGHRS, CDR2 YFSETQ. This CDR3 spans 15 amino acids. Written as DNA, the CDR3 is TGCGCCAGCAGCTTGGGGGGACAGGGGTCCAACGAGCAGTACTTC. Translated: CASSLGGQGSNEQYF.

This sequence joins TRBV6-2 or TRBV6-3 and TRBJ2-1, with 8 bases matching TRBD1. The ends lost 5 bases at V and 6 bases at J; junction bases unmatched: 9. Germline CDR1 MNHEY, CDR2 SVGEGT. This CDR3 spans 15 amino acids. CDR3 DNA sequence: TGTGCCAGCAGTCGACAGGGGTTCGCCAGCAATGAGCAGTTCTTC. Residues: CASSRQGFASNEQFF.

V usage is TRBV6-8 and J usage is TRBJ1-5; tentatively, D is TRBD1 (5 bases). The V and J ends lost 2 bases and 1 base respectively, with 6 bases between them. This CDR3 contains 14 residues. CDR1 is MNHGY and CDR2 is SAAAGT in the germline V gene. Here the CDR3 DNA reads TGTGCCAGCAGTTACGGGGGGAGCAATCAGCCCCAGCATTTT. It is translated as CASSYGGSNQPQHF.

This chain joins TRBV10-3 and TRBJ2-3; 10 bases agree with TRBD2. CDR1 and CDR2 from the germline V gene are ENHRY and SYGVKD. The CDR3 is made up of 15 amino acids. The J segment lost 2 bases and the V segment lost 10 bases, leaving 9 bases of the junction unmatched. The CDR3 region has the DNA TGTGCCAGTACTTCTAGCGGGGGAACCACAGATACGCAGTATTTT. Its protein product is CASTSSGGTTDTQYF.

V and J are TRBV7-9 and TRBJ1-1, with TRBD1 matching 8 bases. The J segment lost 4 bases and the V segment lost 5 bases, leaving 6 bases of the junction unmatched. CDR1 is SEHNR, CDR2 FQNEAQ, per germline (reference sequence). This CDR3 is 14 amino acids long. The CDR3 loop is CASSPDRVVTEAFF. DNA of the CDR3: TGTGCCAGCAGCCCGGACAGGGTTGTCACTGAAGCTTTCTTT.

This clone was counted between two and nine times. At one boundary the junction diverges from the germline segment, which might be a read error. The V call is TRBV7-3, the J call TRBJ1-2; possible D gene TRBD1, 5 bases. CDR3 size: 12 residues. Per germline, CDR1 SGHTA and CDR2 FQGTGA. The CDR3 nucleotides are TGTGCCAGCAGCTTAGGCGGGGGAACAGTAATCTTC. It specifies CASSLGGGTVIF.

This chain uses TRBV3-1 (or the pseudogene TRBV3-2) with TRBJ1-2, with D possibly matching TRBD1 (5 bases). The V and J ends lost 1 base and 6 bases respectively, with 9 bases between them. From germline, CDR1 is LGHDT and CDR2 YNNKEL (reference sequence). This CDR3 region has 13 residues. The DNA for the CDR3 is TGTGCCAGCAGCCAAGGGGGCGGAGATGGCTACACCTTC. Its translation: CASSQGGGDGYTF.

This clone was counted a few times. J is TRBJ1-1 and V is TRBV5-6, with 8 bases that match TRBD1. Germline V lookup: CDR1 SGHDT, CDR2 YYEEEE. After removal of 4 bases from V and 10 bases from J, the junction contained 9 bases not matched to a gene. There are 13 residues in the CDR3. CDR3 loop: CASSDRGGGVAFF. CDR3 sequence (DNA): TGTGCCAGCAGCGACAGGGGCGGTGGGGTAGCTTTCTTT.

This clone has more than one count but fewer than ten. V usage is TRBV4-2 and J usage is TRBJ2-5; the D is unclear. CDR1 and CDR2 from the germline V gene are LGHNA and YNFKEQ. V lost 3 bases and J 4 bases, leaving 12 bases between the germline ends. This CDR3 comprises 14 residues. For the CDR3, the DNA is TGTGCCAGCAGCCATCTTCGCGCCCCAGAGACCCAGTACTTC. Translation gives CASSHLRAPETQYF.

The CDR3 loop is CASSFLQAKRGNTIYF. The DNA of the CDR3 is TGTGCCAGCAGCTTCCTCCAGGCAAAGCGGGGAAACACCATATATTTT. The V and J genes are TRBV7-8 and TRBJ1-3; D gene unclear. CDR1 is SGHVS and CDR2 is FQNEAQ in the germline V gene. CDR3 length: 16 residues. V was pared by 3 bases and J by 4 bases, with 16 bases between. Filled out from reference TRBV7-8 and TRBJ1-3, the complete variable domain reads GAGVSQSPRYKVAKRGQDVALRCDPISGHVSLFWYQQALGQGPEFLTYFQNEAQLDKSGLPSDRFFAERPEGSVSTLKIQRTQQEDSAVYLCASSFLQAKRGNTIYFGEGSWLTVV.

The V call is TRBV7-2, the J call TRBJ2-2; maybe TRBD1 (5 bases). The CDR3 spans 13 residues. Germline V gene sequence: CDR1 SGHTA, CDR2 FQGNSA. The V gene lost 7 bases and the J gene lost 6 bases, with 12 bases spanning the gap. Here the CDR3 DNA reads TGTGCCAGCAACCTTTTAGGGGCCGGGGAGCTGTTTTTT. This codes for CASNLLGAGELFF.

The chain combines TRBV6-5 with TRBJ2-5, with D hard to call. Germline CDR1 MNHEY, CDR2 SVGAGI. The CDR3 contains 11 residues. V was cut by 7 bases and J by 5 bases, with 8 bases left in between. The CDR3 sequence: CASNTPETQYF. In DNA, the CDR3 is TGTGCCAGCAACACGCCGGAGACCCAGTACTTC.

This clone was observed a single time. This rearrangement joins TRBV19 to TRBJ2-7; D might be TRBD1 (6 bases). With 3 bases removed from V and 6 bases from J, the gap between germline ends came to 15 bases. The CDR3 contains 14 residues. Germline CDR1 LNHDA, CDR2 SQIVND (reference sequence). The CDR3 DNA sequence: TGTGCCAGTAGTATGGGGGCAGGGACGCTCGAGCAGTACTTC. Its translation: CASSMGAGTLEQYF.

The chain couples TRBV6-6 to TRBJ1-5; tentative D call: TRBD1 (6 bases). Germline V gene sequence: CDR1 MNHNY, CDR2 SVGAGI (reference sequence). The CDR3 consists of 13 residues. V was trimmed by 7 bases and J by 5 bases, leaving 12 bases between them. Written as DNA, the CDR3 is TGTGCCAGCACAGGGGAAGTATATCAGCCCCAGCATTTT. It codes for CASTGEVYQPQHF.

V gene TRBV15 combines with J gene TRBJ2-1, with a tentative D call TRBD2 (7 bases). The CDR3 contains 14 residues. Germline assignment: CDR1 LNHNV and CDR2 YYDKDF (reference sequence). V was cut by 7 bases and J by 4 bases, with 14 bases left in between. For the CDR3, the DNA is TGTGCCACCACTCCGGGGGGCGGGTACAATGAGCAGTTCTTC. This translates into CATTPGGGYNEQFF.

The table lists this clone with a count of one. The CDR3 region is CASSQGTSGYNEQFF. CDR3 DNA: TGCGCCAGCAGCCAAGGGACTAGCGGGTACAATGAGCAGTTCTTC. The chain is built from TRBV4-1 and TRBJ2-1; TRBD2 matches 11 bases. J was trimmed by 4 bases and V by 1 base; bases with no gene match: 0. This CDR3 region has 15 residues. Germline V gives CDR1 MGHRA, CDR2 YSYEKL.

The rearrangement joins TRBV7-6 to TRBJ2-5, with D hard to call. The germline gives CDR1 SGHVS, CDR2 FNYEAQ. The CDR3 length is 14 residues. V was pared by 1 base and J by 3 bases, with 9 bases between. CDR3 bases: TGTGCCAGCAGCTTAGTAAGAGAGGAAGAGACCCAGTACTTC. Its protein product is CASSLVREEETQYF. Together with reference TRBV7-6 and TRBJ2-5, the CDR3 gives the full variable domain: GAGVSQSPRYKVTKRGQDVALRCDPISGHVSLYWYRQALGQGPEFLTYFNYEAQQDKSGLPNDRFSAERPEGSISTLTIQRTEQRDSAMYRCASSLVREEETQYFGPGTRLLVL.

The genes are TRBV3-1 (or the pseudogene TRBV3-2) and TRBJ1-1; D unresolved. Per the germline V gene, CDR1 is LGHDT and CDR2 is YNNKEL (reference sequence). The CDR3 is 14 residues long. The ends were cut back, 4 bases at V and 3 bases at J, with 12 bases in the middle. The chain's CDR3 is CASSRRGTDTEAFF. The CDR3, as DNA: TGTGCCAGCAGCCGGCGGGGAACAGACACTGAAGCTTTCTTT.

The chain links TRBV3-1 (or the pseudogene TRBV3-2) to TRBJ1-1; D is undetermined. V lost 3 bases, J lost 1 base, and 9 bases lay in between. The CDR3 runs 14 residues. Germline values: CDR1 LGHDT, CDR2 YNNKEL (reference sequence). CDR3 bases: TGTGCCAGCAGCCAGCCCCCACAGAACACTGAAGCTTTCTTT. This codes for CASSQPPQNTEAFF.

The chain carries TRBV28 and TRBJ2-7; D possibly corresponds to TRBD1 (6 bases). CDR3 length equals 13 residues. The germline V and J ends were trimmed by 5 bases and 8 bases, with 16 bases remaining between them. CDR1 is MDHEN, CDR2 SYDVKM, per germline. The CDR3 nucleotides read TGTGCCAGCAGTGTACAGGGTACGGGTCAGCAGTACTTC. It yields the protein CASSVQGTGQQYF. Based on the CDR3 plus reference TRBV28 and TRBJ2-7, the full variable domain is DVKVTQSSRYLVKRTGEKVFLECVQDMDHENMFWYRQDPGLGLRLIYFSYDVKMKEKGDIPEGYSVSREKKERFSLILESASTNQTSMYLCASSVQGTGQQYFGPGTRLTVT.

The chain is built from TRBV6-6 and TRBJ1-1, with 7 bases fitting TRBD1. Germline CDR1 MNHNY, CDR2 SVGAGI (reference sequence). V trimming: 6 bases; J trimming: 0 bases; junction bases outside the gene matches: 4. The CDR3 runs to 14 residues. CDR3 sequence: CASSPGQMNTEAFF. The CDR3 DNA is TGTGCCAGCAGCCCGGGACAGATGAACACTGAAGCTTTCTTT.

Concerning this clone itself: Other DNA variants within this sample encode the same CDR3. The chain is built from TRBV3-1 (or the pseudogene TRBV3-2) and TRBJ1-2, with TRBD1 matching 8 bases. Losses at the gene ends were 3 bases for V and 4 bases for J; bases not matched to a gene: 4. CDR1 is LGHDT, CDR2 YNNKEL, per germline (reference sequence). The CDR3 has 14 residues. CDR3 bases: TGTGCCAGCAGCCAGAGGGACAGGCCCTATGGCTACACCTTC. It translates to CASSQRDRPYGYTF.

This sequence joins TRBV4-1 and TRBJ2-1; 10 bases map to TRBD1. The length of the CDR3 is 15 residues. After removal of 3 bases from V and 10 bases from J, the junction contained 9 bases not matched to a gene. Germline CDR1 reads MGHRA; CDR2 reads YSYEKL. The CDR3 bases are TGCGCCAGCAGCCATGGGACAGGGGACGGCGGGGAGCAGTTCTTC. This codes for CASSHGTGDGGEQFF.